This T cell receptor (beta chain) was profiled in a study of blood T cell repertoires in COVID-19. At the level of the study: Sources were T cells, B-cell-depleted T cells, or PBMCs; the material itself was cDNA or gDNA.

Patients in Seattle were enrolled during active infection, then followed longitudinally. In the original processing: Estimation of nucleated cell counts was performed using reference gene primer amplification. The assay was immunoSEQ multiplex PCR, and TCRdb's table has in-frame clones only and misses some. The V and J calls and clone size come from that table; D and trimming were worked out from the DNA. The sample includes some 310,000 clones, roughly 90% of them seen just once. With 3 bases removed from V and 4 bases from J, the gap between germline ends came to 12 bases. The germline V gene encodes CDR1 LNHDA and CDR2 SQIVND (reference sequence). The CDR3 consists of 14 residues.

This chain joins TRBV19 and TRBJ1-2; TRBD1 is a possible D gene (6 bases). Material for sequencing was peripheral blood. The receptor was derived from a woman aged 30 to 39 with COVID-19, enrolled during active disease. The CDR3: CASSIADSLYGYTF. The CDR3, as DNA: TGTGCCAGTAGTATCGCGGACAGTCTCTATGGCTACACCTTC.